This TCR beta chain was sequenced for a study of T cell responses to AZD1222 COVID-19 vaccine. General study points: Spike-specific TCR breadth and depth went up after people got two AZD1222 doses.

TCRdb's copy holds only in-frame clones and misses some; the assay was immunoSEQ multiplex PCR. The sample holds 95,000 to 150,000 clones, over 85% seen once. Germline V gene sequence: CDR1 MGHRA, CDR2 YSYEKL. The V segment lost 5 bases and the J segment 3 bases; nucleotides outside the gene matches: 4. The CDR3 contains 14 residues. Concerning this clone itself: The antigen remains unidentified.

This sequence was found in an adult in good health. V and J are TRBV4-1 and TRBJ1-5; TRBD1 matches at 7 bases. Specimen: peripheral blood, collected on day 0 of AZD1222 vaccination. Here the CDR3 reads CASSFGQANQPQHF. The DNA for the CDR3 is TGCGCCAGCAGCTTTGGACAGGCCAATCAGCCCCAGCATTTT.